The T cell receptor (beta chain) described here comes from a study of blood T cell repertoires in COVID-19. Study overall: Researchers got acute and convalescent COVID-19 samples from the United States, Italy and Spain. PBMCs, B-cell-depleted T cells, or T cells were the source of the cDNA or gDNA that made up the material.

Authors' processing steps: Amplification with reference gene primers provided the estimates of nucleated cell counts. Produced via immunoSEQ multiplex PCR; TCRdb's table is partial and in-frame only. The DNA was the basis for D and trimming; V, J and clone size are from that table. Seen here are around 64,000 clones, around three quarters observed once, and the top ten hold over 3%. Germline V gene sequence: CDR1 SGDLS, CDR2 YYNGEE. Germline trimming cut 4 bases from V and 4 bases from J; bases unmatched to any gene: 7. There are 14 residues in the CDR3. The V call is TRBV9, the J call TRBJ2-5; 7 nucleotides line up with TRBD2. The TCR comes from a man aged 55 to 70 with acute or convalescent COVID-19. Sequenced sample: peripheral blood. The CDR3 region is CASSPSGGGETQYF. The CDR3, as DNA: TGTGCCAGCAGCCCCTCGGGCGGGGGAGAGACCCAGTACTTC.